Listed here is a single TCR beta chain. Its antigen is still unknown. No clone much larger than this one lies a single base away; base qualities are absent. Participants in the prospective study were aged about 18 to 90 years, lived in more than 20 United States geographic areas, and enrolled through a virtual design. Cohort assignment in the prospective study relied on participant-reported clinical history from a screening survey and a study questionnaire. In the prospective study, whole blood, serum and a nasopharyngeal or oropharyngeal swab were collected from each participant by mobile phlebotomists. Prospective study participants could optionally give additional blood draws and questionnaires over an approximately 2-month period. Blood samples from the prospective study were shipped frozen or at room temperature prior to DNA extraction. V is reduced by 3 bases and J by 4 bases, leaving a spacing of 8 bases between them. The CDR1 and CDR2 encoded by the germline V gene are SGDLS and YYNGEE. From cysteine to phenylalanine, the CDR3 is 14 amino acids long. CDR3 DNA is the only sequence kept; it has 42 bases, read in frame from the first base.

This sample is part of a study of blood T cell repertoires in COVID-19 (dated by TCRdb to the early 2020s). For context, the study as a whole: Samples covering the acute and convalescent phases of COVID-19 were provided by collaborators in the United States, Italy and Spain. Samples came from the ongoing ImmuneRACE study (first 160 participants) plus 1,254 subjects from 6 global collaborators. Where HLA class I and class II types were available, the types were taken from metadata supplied by the sample provider, not from assay-based typing. The dataset comprised deeply sampled blood TCRbeta repertoires from subjects exposed to, actively infected with, or recovered from COVID-19. The repertoires were released in a freely available public database intended as a resource for research on the immune response to SARS-CoV-2. Sample metadata almost always included a de-identified subject ID, COVID-19 status, age in years and sex. The material from the prospective study consisted of cDNA or gDNA derived from T cells, B-cell-depleted T cells, or PBMCs. Broader findings and caveats from the paper: How much clinical and demographic metadata was included differed by source and by participant, and the metadata was provided uncurated.

The immunoSEQ Assay, a bias-controlled multiplex PCR, was used to amplify TCRbeta CDR3 regions from genomic DNA. In the source study's methods: Within the assay, amplification of reference gene primers was used to estimate how many nucleated cells each sample contained. To quantify the absolute abundance of each unique TCRbeta CDR3 rearrangement, sequence reads were collapsed and filtered. For each sample, productive Simpson clonality was calculated as the square root of Simpson's diversity index across productive rearrangements. TCRdb mirrors the immuneACCESS table, restricted to in-frame sequences. Some clones are absent from its copies; in checked studies, under half trace to an unresolved V gene, and the reason for the others is unknown. The V and J calls and clone size were taken over from that table, and D and trimming were inferred from the DNA. The sample profile shows about 160,000 clones; 81% of them were found once. The ten top clones hold roughly 5.7% of the sample.

The chain was built from TRBV9 and TRBJ2-6; the D gene is not confidently resolved. This TCR derives from a woman in her thirties or forties with acute COVID-19. Sequencing was performed on PBMCs or T cells enriched from blood (not recorded which). Here is the DNA: TGTGCCAGCAGCGCCCCCGCGGGGGCCAACGTCCTGACTTTC. Its product reads: CASSAPAGANVLTF.